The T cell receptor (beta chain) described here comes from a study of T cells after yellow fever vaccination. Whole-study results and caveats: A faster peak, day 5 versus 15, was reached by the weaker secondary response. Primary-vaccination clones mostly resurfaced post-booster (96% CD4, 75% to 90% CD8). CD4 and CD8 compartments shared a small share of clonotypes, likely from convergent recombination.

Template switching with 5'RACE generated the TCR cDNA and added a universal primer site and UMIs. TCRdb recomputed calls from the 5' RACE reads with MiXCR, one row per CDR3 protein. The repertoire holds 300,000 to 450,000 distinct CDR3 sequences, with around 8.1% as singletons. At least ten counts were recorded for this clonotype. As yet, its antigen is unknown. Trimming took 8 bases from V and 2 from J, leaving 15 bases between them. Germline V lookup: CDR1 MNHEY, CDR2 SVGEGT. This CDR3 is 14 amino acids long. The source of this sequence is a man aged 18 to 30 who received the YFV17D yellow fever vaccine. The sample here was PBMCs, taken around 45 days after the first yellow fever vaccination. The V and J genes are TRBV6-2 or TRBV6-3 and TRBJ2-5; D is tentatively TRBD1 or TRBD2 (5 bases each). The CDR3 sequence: CASVTGGGQETQYF. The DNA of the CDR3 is TGTGCCAGCGTCACCGGTGGGGGTCAAGAGACCCAGTACTTC.